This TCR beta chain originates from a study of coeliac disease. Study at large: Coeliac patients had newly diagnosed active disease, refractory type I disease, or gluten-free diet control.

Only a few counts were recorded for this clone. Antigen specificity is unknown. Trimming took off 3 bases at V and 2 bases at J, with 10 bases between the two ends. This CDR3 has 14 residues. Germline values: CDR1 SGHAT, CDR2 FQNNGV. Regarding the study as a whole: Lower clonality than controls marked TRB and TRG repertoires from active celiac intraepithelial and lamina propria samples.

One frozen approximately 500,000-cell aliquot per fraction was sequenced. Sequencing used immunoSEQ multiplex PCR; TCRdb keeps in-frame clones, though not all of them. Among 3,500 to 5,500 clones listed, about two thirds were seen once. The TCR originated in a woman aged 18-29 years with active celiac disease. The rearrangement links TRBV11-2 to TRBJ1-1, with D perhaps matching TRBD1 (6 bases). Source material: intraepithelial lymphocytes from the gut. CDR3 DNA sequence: TGTGCCAGCAGCTTTGGACAGCTTAACACTGAAGCTTTCTTT. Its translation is CASSFGQLNTEAFF.